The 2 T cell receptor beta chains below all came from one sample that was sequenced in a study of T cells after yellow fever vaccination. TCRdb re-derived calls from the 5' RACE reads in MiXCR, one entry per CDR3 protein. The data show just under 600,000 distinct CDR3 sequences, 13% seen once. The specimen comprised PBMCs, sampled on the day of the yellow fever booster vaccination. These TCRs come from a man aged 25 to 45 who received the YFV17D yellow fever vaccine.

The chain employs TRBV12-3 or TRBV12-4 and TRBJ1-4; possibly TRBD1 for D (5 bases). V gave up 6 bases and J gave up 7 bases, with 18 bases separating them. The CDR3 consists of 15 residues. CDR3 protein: CASSARAGRGEKLFF. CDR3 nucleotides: TGTGCCAGCAGCGCCAGAGCGGGGCGGGGTGAAAAACTGTTTTTT.

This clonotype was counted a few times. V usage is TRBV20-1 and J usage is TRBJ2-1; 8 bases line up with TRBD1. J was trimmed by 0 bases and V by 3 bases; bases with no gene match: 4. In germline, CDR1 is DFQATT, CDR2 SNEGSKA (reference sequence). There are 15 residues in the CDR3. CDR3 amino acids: CSASQGASSYNEQFF. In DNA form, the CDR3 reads TGCAGTGCTAGCCAGGGGGCCAGCTCCTACAATGAGCAGTTCTTC.